The entry below describes one TCR beta chain. This clone has only a few counts. There is no known antigen for this receptor. Qualities for individual bases were not recorded, and no much larger clone is one base off. The V end gives up 3 bases and the J end 3 bases, leaving 8 bases in the junction not matched to a gene. The CDR3 contains 16 residues, cysteine and phenylalanine counted. Only the CDR3 region is kept as DNA, spanning 48 bases read in frame from base 1. According to the germline V gene, CDR1 reads SGHAT and CDR2 reads FQNNGV. This record belongs to a study of cytomegalovirus exposure and HLA in healthy donors (dated by TCRdb to 2015 to 2018). General notes on the study: According to an earlier analysis of a few hundred of the donors, about 179 million T cells yielded roughly 110 million unique TCR beta sequences and approximately 280 Gb of sequence data. Class I and class II HLA loci were covered by the typing at four-digit resolution. Genome-wide SNP genotypes for about three fifths of the 666 donors were used in a later genetic analysis, which treated that subset as a discovery cohort. A later analysis re-examined previously published TCR beta repertoires from over 500 donors and added high-resolution HLA genotyping to investigate patterns of TCR occurrence. Every repertoire in the discovery cohort had been generated on one and the same sequencing platform. The genetic ancestry cluster associated with self-reported Caucasian donors included roughly four fifths of the 300 to 450 genotyped donors. An earlier analysis of 587 of the donors used high-throughput TCR beta sequencing to judge whether each TCR beta V gene segment behaved as functional or pseudogenic. To predict cytomegalovirus infection status, the study brought together high-throughput TCR immunosequencing, statistical association of individual TCRs with disease status, and machine learning. Rather than using new phenotypic data, the later analysis identified candidate immune exposures from TCR beta sequences and from how often those sequences occurred across donors. An early release that covered more than 550 HLA-typed donors contained approximately 300 gigabases of sequencing data and about 84 million unique TCR sequences. The study used immunosequencing to profile the T cell repertoires of several hundred subjects and linked those repertoires to cytomegalovirus serostatus. Along with the approximately 700-subject first cohort, a separate validation cohort of 120 different subjects was used. Donor age, sex, ethnicity and CMV serostatus were collected together with the repertoire data. The study was designed to test whether signatures of past pathogen exposure could be identified by cataloging public T cell receptors. Several DR-DQ haplotypes were treated as single units for association and clustering because of strong linkage in the cohort. On average, approximately 250,000 unique TCR beta nucleotide sequences were sequenced per donor among about 400 genotyped donors of the cohort, with roughly a sixth of those sequences being non-productive. Typing coverage differed by locus: A, B, C, DRB1 and DQB1 were typed in roughly 620-630 donors, DQA1 in 500 to 550, DPA1 in around 610, and DPB1 in roughly 470. The paper's findings and limits, for the study overall: The classifier was reported to diagnose cytomegalovirus status with high specificity and sensitivity in both the original and validation cohorts. A further reported finding was that TCR beta sequences accurately predicted the HLA-A and HLA-B alleles for most subjects in the first cohort. Linkage disequilibrium might explain the correlated functional status among segregating V segments, but an unknown experimental factor could not be ruled out. In a later analysis, HLA-associated TCR beta chains were found to be more clonally expanded and to have lower generation probabilities than equally common non-associated chains. HLA typing was unavailable for some donors at each locus, so association tests used only the typed subset. Strong co-occurrence of HLA alleles, especially DR and DQ, made assigning TCR associations to individual alleles difficult. The authors suggested that the approach could potentially be extended to other disease states and immunological phenotypes. In a later analysis, several top co-occurrence clusters were reported to appear linked to parvovirus B19, influenza, CMV and Epstein-Barr virus. A later analysis found that most CMV-associated TCR beta chains appeared HLA-restricted, with HLA associations seemingly driven largely by CMV exposure. The study listed 150 to 200 TCR beta chains as associated with cytomegalovirus. An association between a missense DCLRE1C variant and V-gene and J-gene trimming of TCR beta chains was found in a later genetic analysis and replicated in an independent cohort. Broadly in line with IMGT annotations, most TCR beta V segments showed up in productive rearrangements about 87% or about 30% of the time in an earlier analysis of 587 of the donors. Across donors, most TCR sequences were observed very rarely, whereas some public TCRs were present in many individuals. The presence/absence analyses assumed that sequencing depth was roughly uniform across donors, and that assumption may not be true. A cluster of highly shared sequence variants was judged likely to be a technical artifact of the sequencing pipeline. Because counts were too low, fewer than 20 rarely observed V segments, including chromosome 9 orphons, were excluded from the earlier analysis of some 590 of the donors. CMV serostatus was the only immune exposure information available for the cohort. In vitro tests confirmed that a few of the cytomegalovirus-associated TCR beta chains recognize cytomegalovirus antigens. According to a later genetic analysis, donors in an Asian-associated ancestry cluster had fewer N-insertions in productive TCRs than the approximately 700-donor mean. Some IMGT-functional V segments, including TRBV6-2 and TRBV6-3, could not be told apart with the 87-base-pair reads, so those segments were excluded. Specific HLA alleles were associated with over 15,000 TCR beta sequences at a false discovery rate of 0.05 in a later analysis. In a later analysis, the rate of TCR association differed among HLA loci, with DRB1 alleles having the most associated TCRs and HLA-C alleles having the fewest. This cohort had only TCR beta chains sequenced, and the lack of alpha or paired-chain data limited which features could be detected.

In total, roughly 710 healthy bone marrow donors made up the cohort. At the time of sampling, all cohort members were nominally healthy, though unrecorded immune exposures were likely present. The donor tested CMV seronegative, placing the donor among the 350 to 400 seronegative members of the cohort. Each donor provided a peripheral blood sample, and peripheral blood mononuclear cells were used for TCR beta sequencing. Genomic DNA extraction from the blood cell samples was performed with the Qiagen DNeasy Blood Extraction Kit. The library was made by the immunoSEQ multiplex PCR assay. For the multiplex PCR, a mixture combining 60 forward primers for TCR Vbeta segments and 13 reverse primers for TCR Jbeta segments was used. The CDR3 region of rearranged TCR beta genes was amplified from genomic DNA by a multiplex PCR assay. On the Illumina HiSeq System, the amplified TCR beta libraries were sequenced as 87-base-pair reads. Processing in the source paper ran as follows. In a later analysis, 77 million or so unique TCR beta chains were counted across the 500 to 700 repertoires, and roughly 10 million of these chains were shared by at least two donors. A nearest-neighbor algorithm error-corrected the raw reads and collapsed the reads into unique sequences, merging closely related sequences to remove PCR and sequencing errors. Alignment of CDR3 sequences to IMGT reference sequences was used to assign V, D and J gene segments. For a sequence to be retained, a match of at least six nucleotides to both a V gene segment and a J gene segment was required. A rearrangement counted as productive if the CDR3 had no stop codons and remained in frame with V and J, and every other rearrangement counted as non-productive. CDR3 was defined according to IMGT convention as the region running from the second conserved V-encoded cysteine to the conserved J-encoded phenylalanine. In an earlier analysis of more than 550 of the donors, sequences lacking an unambiguous match to a single V gene segment were excluded. In an earlier analysis of almost 600 of the donors, a V segment was called functional when productive rearrangements were above 56.7%, and segregating when the standard deviation between donors exceeded 5%. A statistical classification framework was built to diagnose cytomegalovirus status from the catalog of TCR beta chain sequences. In a later analysis, TCR nucleotide sequences were compared against IMGT/GENE-DB human TR gene sequences so that V and J genes could be assigned. A later analysis assigned CDR3 sequences and most-parsimonious VDJ recombination scenarios with the TCRdist pipeline. In a later analysis, each TCR beta chain was defined by its CDR3 amino acid sequence together with its V-gene family, and reads lacking a unique V-gene family were excluded. A later analysis removed roughly 590 highly shared, low-generation-probability nucleotide sequences to deal with suspected cross-contamination and a sequencing artifact. For each public chain, a later analysis derived a clonal expansion index from normalized ranks of inferred template counts within each repertoire. A later analysis computed generation probabilities with a VDJ recombination model fitted to out-of-frame rearrangements, and checked the results against IGoR. Hypergeometric tests were used in a later analysis to score TCR-TCR, TCR-HLA and TCR-CMV co-occurrence, with a repertoire-size bias correction applied to the TCR pairs. In a later analysis, false discovery rates were estimated by permuting HLA or CMV assignments 20 times. In a later analysis, co-occurring TCRs were grouped using DBSCAN, with TCRdist sequence similarity added in when clustering inside HLA-allele-positive subsets. Repertoires with fewer than 30,000 or more than 120,000 public chains were left out of co-occurrence clustering, as were a few repertoires with anomalous nucleotide sharing. Entries here come from immuneACCESS through TCRdb and include only in-frame sequences with V and J called. Some clones fail to appear in such tables; in the studies checked, an unresolved V gene covers under half of the shortfall, and the cause of the remainder is unknown. V, J and clone size were drawn from that table, and D and trimming were deduced from the DNA. This sample holds roughly 190,000 clones; roughly 74% were observed only once. The ten largest clones represent 2.5% to 3% of the sample.

This TCR came from a female donor in good health and CMV-seronegative. The sample comprised PBMCs. The rearranged chain carries TRBV11-2 and TRBJ2-7; 10 nucleotides in the junction match TRBD1. The bases read TGTGCCAGCAGCTTCTTCGGCGGGACAGGGGACTACGAGCAGTACTTC. Its translation is CASSFFGGTGDYEQYF.